This section outlines one TCR beta chain sequence together with its context. Its antigen is as yet unknown. This specimen comes from a study of tissue T cells after allogeneic stem cell transplantation. Across the whole study: Pathologist review favored tissue samples showing histologically apparent lymphocytes. Study findings and constraints: Alloreactivity or antigen specificity of tissue TCRs was not determined; some clones might be host cells. Blood and spleen captured only part of the tissue TCR repertoire. TCR repertoires tracked anatomic similarity, regardless of disease or transplant status.

V was trimmed by 6 bases and J by 3 bases, leaving 20 bases between them. CDR3 length equals 16 residues. From germline, CDR1 is LNHDA and CDR2 SQIVND (reference sequence). Assay: immunoSEQ multiplex PCR; the TCRdb copy retains only in-frame clones and omits some. The table includes under 900 clones, under 80% detected once. The sequence was obtained from a female patient aged 18-55 years with steroid-refractory graft-versus-host disease after an allogeneic stem cell transplant. Some of the T cells may derive from the graft donor. The input for sequencing was mid-colon tissue, taken at autopsy. This chain connects TRBV19 to TRBJ1-2; D not resolved. The CDR3 nucleotides are TGTGCCAGTAGGCTGATTGAAGGCGGCATTCACTATGGCTACACCTTC. It codes for CASRLIEGGIHYGYTF.